Listed here are 18 T cell receptor beta chains from one sample, sequenced in a study of technical replicates of blood from several donors. The method was immunoSEQ multiplex PCR; TCRdb's version includes in-frame clones alone and lacks a portion of them. This sample has over 55,000 clones; roughly 95% occur once, and the top ten carry 3%. Sequenced sample: PBMCs. The source is a human donor in good health. Some clones in this sample may be carry-over from other donors' samples.

The gene calls are TRBV7-8 and TRBJ1-2, with 7 bases aligning to TRBD1. Germline V gene data show CDR1 as SGHVS and CDR2 as FQNEAQ. The CDR3 runs to 12 residues. V shed 5 bases, J shed 7 bases, and the junction held 4 bases outside the gene matches. This CDR3 is CASSPDRVGYTF. DNA of the CDR3: TGTGCCAGCAGCCCCGACAGGGTTGGCTACACCTTC.

The rearrangement joins TRBV11-2 to TRBJ2-3; D remains ambiguous. Germline CDR1 and CDR2: SGHAT and FQNNGV. The CDR3 length is 14 residues. V gave up 5 bases and J gave up 3 bases, with 12 bases separating them. This CDR3 reads CASSVYDWTDTQYF. CDR3 sequence (DNA): TGTGCCAGCAGCGTATATGACTGGACAGATACGCAGTATTTT.

This chain uses TRBV18 with TRBJ2-3; D might be TRBD1 (5 bases). In germline, CDR1 is KGHSH, CDR2 LQKENI. Trimming removed 5 bases from V and 8 bases from J, with 14 bases in between. The CDR3 spans 13 residues. The CDR3, as DNA: TGTGCCAGCTCATCTAACAGGCAGGGTACGCAGTATTTT. Translated: CASSSNRQGTQYF.

The rearrangement links TRBV10-3 to TRBJ1-3; 8 bases match TRBD1. The CDR3 runs 15 residues. Trimming cost V 4 bases and J 2 bases; bases outside gene matches: 4. CDR1 and CDR2 from the germline V gene are ENHRY and SYGVKD. This CDR3 reads CAISAPDRAGNTIYF. The CDR3 coding sequence is TGTGCCATCAGTGCCCCGGACAGGGCTGGAAACACCATATATTTT.

The J gene is TRBJ1-1, the V gene TRBV7-2; the D gene is possibly TRBD1 (5 bases). Germline loops: CDR1 SGHTA, CDR2 FQGNSA. The CDR3 spans 13 residues. The V gene lost 2 bases and the J gene lost 10 bases, with 14 bases spanning the gap. CDR3 region: CASSLLGADPAFF. The DNA of the CDR3 is TGTGCCAGCAGCTTACTTGGGGCAGACCCAGCTTTCTTT.

This rearrangement joins TRBV9 to TRBJ2-1, with 11 nucleotides matching TRBD1. Trimming cost V 2 bases and J 8 bases; bases outside gene matches: 9. The CDR3 loop spans 16 amino acids. Germline CDR1 reads SGDLS; CDR2 reads YYNGEE. The CDR3 DNA sequence: TGTGCCAGCAGCGTGGGTTGGGGACAGGGGGTAGATGAGCAGTTCTTC. Its protein product is CASSVGWGQGVDEQFF.

V is TRBV7-2 and J is TRBJ2-5, with TRBD2 matching over 8 bases. The CDR3 is 16 residues long. The germline gives CDR1 SGHTA, CDR2 FQGNSA. Trimming took 1 base from V and 1 from J; bases not matched to a gene: 5. In nucleotides, the CDR3 is TGTGCCAGCAGCTTAGGCCCTACTAGCGGCCAAGAGACCCAGTACTTC. Translation gives CASSLGPTSGQETQYF.

The J gene is TRBJ2-2, the V gene TRBV19, with TRBD2 identical over 9 bases. V trimming: 7 bases; J trimming: 6 bases; junction bases outside the gene matches: 9. Germline CDR1 reads LNHDA; CDR2 reads SQIVND (reference sequence). The CDR3 is 15 residues long. In nucleotides, the CDR3 is TGTGCCAGTATTAATAGCGGGGGACCATCCGGGGAGCTGTTTTTT. The encoded protein is CASINSGGPSGELFF.

The chain recombines TRBV5-1 with TRBJ2-1, with 10 bases that match TRBD1. Germline assignment: CDR1 SGHRS and CDR2 YFSETQ. This CDR3 is built from 15 residues. J lost 6 bases, V lost 4 bases, and 7 bases had no gene match. Written as DNA, the CDR3 is TGCGCCAGCAGCCTGGGACAGGGGCAAGTCAATGAGCAGTTCTTC. Protein sequence: CASSLGQGQVNEQFF. The variable domain in full, with the rest retrieved from reference TRBV5-1 and TRBJ2-1, is KAGVTQTPRYLIKTRGQQVTLSCSPISGHRSVSWYQQTPGQGLQFLFEYFSETQRNKGNFPGRFSGRQFSNSRSEMNVSTLELGDSALYLCASSLGQGQVNEQFFGPGTRLTVL.

This sequence joins TRBV9 and TRBJ2-1, with D possibly matching TRBD2 (7 bases). The CDR3 is 16 residues long. V was pared by 0 bases and J by 3 bases, with 13 bases between. Germline V gene lookup returns CDR1 SGDLS and CDR2 YYNGEE. The CDR3 region has the DNA TGTGCCAGCAGCGTAGACGCGGGGGCCCTCTACAATGAGCAGTTCTTC. This sequence encodes CASSVDAGALYNEQFF.

The chain joins TRBV7-9 to TRBJ1-6; a weak D match, TRBD1 (5 bases). Germline loops: CDR1 SEHNR, CDR2 FQNEAQ (reference sequence). Trimming shortened V by 0 bases and J by 7 bases, and 10 bases separated the two germline ends. This CDR3 comprises 15 residues. CDR3 in amino acids: CASSLAGDGNSPLHF. CDR3 nucleotides: TGTGCCAGCAGCTTAGCAGGGGATGGCAATTCACCCCTCCACTTT. Looking up the rest from reference TRBV7-9 and TRBJ1-6 gives the full variable domain: DTGVSQNPRHKITKRGQNVTFRCDPISEHNRLYWYRQTLGQGPEFLTYFQNEAQLEKSRLLSDRFSAERPKGSFSTLEIQRTEQGDSAMYLCASSLAGDGNSPLHFGNGTRLTVT.

V usage is TRBV14 and J usage is TRBJ2-7, with TRBD1 as a possible D gene (6 bases). CDR1 is SGHDN and CDR2 is FVKESK in the germline V gene. This CDR3 has 15 amino acids. V was shortened by 2 bases and J by 1 base, with 12 bases between the two germline ends. The CDR3 DNA is TGTGCCAGCAGCCAATCAGACAGGATTTCCTACGAGCAGTACTTC. Translation gives CASSQSDRISYEQYF.

The chain's CDR3 is CSVWTGGSQETQYF. As DNA, the CDR3 is TGCAGCGTCTGGACGGGAGGGAGCCAAGAGACCCAGTACTTC. The genes are TRBV29-1 and TRBJ2-5; 8 bases agree with TRBD2. The CDR3 length is 14 residues. J gave up 1 base and V 6 bases, and 7 bases lay outside the gene matches. Germline V gene sequence: CDR1 SQVTM, CDR2 ANQGSEA.

This clone was observed once. V gene TRBV5-1 combines with J gene TRBJ1-2, with 9 bases lining up with TRBD1. The germline gives CDR1 SGHRS, CDR2 YFSETQ. The V gene end was trimmed by 4 bases and the J gene end by 8 bases; junction bases not matched to a gene: 6. CDR3 size: 13 residues. The CDR3 bases are TGCGCCAGCAGCCCCGGGACAGGGCAAGGCTACACCTTC. Translation gives CASSPGTGQGYTF.

The chain carries TRBV5-1 and TRBJ2-3; 8 positions match TRBD1. CDR3 length equals 16 residues. Germline CDR1 and CDR2: SGHRS and YFSETQ. The V and J ends lost 4 bases and 0 bases, in that order; junction bases with no gene match: 7. The CDR3 DNA is TGCGCCAGCAGCCCAGTGACAGGGGCCAGCACAGATACGCAGTATTTT. It specifies CASSPVTGASTDTQYF.

V usage is TRBV4-3 and J usage is TRBJ1-3, with TRBD1 matching over 7 bases. Germline V gene sequence: CDR1 LGHNA, CDR2 YSLEER. The CDR3 length is 15 residues. V gave up 0 bases and J gave up 2 bases; unmatched junction bases: 1. CDR3 nucleotides: TGCGCCAGCAGCCAAGAGACAGGGCCTGGAAACACCATATATTTT. Amino acids: CASSQETGPGNTIYF.

The chain has TRBV7-2 and TRBJ2-3, with D maybe TRBD2 (6 bases). The CDR3 sequence is 19 residues long. V shed 5 bases and J shed 5 bases, with 29 bases lying between them. The germline V gene encodes CDR1 SGHTA and CDR2 FQGNSA. The CDR3 reads CASSPPGGLASSIGDTQYF. CDR3 sequence (DNA): TGTGCCAGCAGCCCCCCGGGTGGGCTAGCGTCCTCGATCGGAGATACGCAGTATTTT.

V gene TRBV4-3 combines with J gene TRBJ2-5; 9 bases line up with TRBD2. CDR1 LGHNA and CDR2 YSLEER come from the germline V gene. V shed 3 bases, J shed 4 bases, and the junction held 9 bases outside the gene matches. The CDR3 totals 16 residues. CDR3 residues: CASSQGLGGGAETQYF. CDR3 nucleotides: TGCGCCAGCAGCCAGGGTCTTGGCGGGGGGGCAGAGACCCAGTACTTC.